The TCR beta chain described here comes from a study of T cell repertoires in cytomegalovirus infection. Study-level background: Public TCR beta signature analysis indicated the presence of both CMV infection and matching HLA type.

TCRdb redid the calling of the reads with MiXCR, one entry per CDR3 protein. There are 35,000 to 55,000 distinct CDR3 sequences in the sample; approximately 19% occur only once, and roughly 50% lies in the top ten. This CDR3 contains 14 residues. The V gene's germline CDR1 is MGHDK and CDR2 SYGVNS. V lost 4 bases, J lost 2 bases, and 1 base stayed unmatched. The sample holds a few counts of this clonotype. The antigen remains undetermined. The source is a human donor in good health (CMV status not recorded). Some clones in this sample may be carry-over from other donors' samples. The genes are TRBV25-1 and TRBJ1-3; TRBD1 aligns across 8 bases. This material consisted of CD8+ T cells from cultured PBMCs, taken from culture after CMV antigen stimulation. This CDR3 is CASSVQGAGNTIYF. DNA of the CDR3: TGTGCCAGCAGTGTACAGGGGGCTGGAAACACCATATATTTT.